Each of the 15 T cell receptor beta chains below was sequenced from the same sample in a study of long-term antiretroviral therapy in people with HIV. Survey level was the resolution at which the v3.0 immunoSEQ assay ran. Assay used: immunoSEQ multiplex PCR; TCRdb lists only in-frame clones, some missing. The sample lists about 22,000 clones, around 84% occurring once. Material: unsorted PBMCs, obtained roughly 6.2 years after starting antiretroviral therapy. Receptors were obtained from a man aged 30 to 39 with HIV.

V usage is TRBV15 and J usage is TRBJ2-7, with TRBD2 identical over 7 bases. Germline assignment: CDR1 LNHNV and CDR2 YYDKDF (reference sequence). V lost 5 bases to trimming and J lost 7 bases; unmatched junction nucleotides: 8. CDR3 length: 13 residues. DNA of the CDR3: TGTGCCACCAGCCGACTAGCTGCGGGAGAGCAGTACTTC. Translated: CATSRLAAGEQYF.

This clone was detected once. This sequence joins TRBV4-1 and TRBJ2-1; no reliable D call. The CDR3 consists of 12 residues. CDR1 and CDR2 from the germline V gene are MGHRA and YSYEKL. Trimming pared 1 base from V and 8 bases from J, leaving 6 bases between. CDR3 sequence (DNA): TGCGCCAGCAGCCAAGCAGTTGATGAGCAGTTCTTC. The encoded protein is CASSQAVDEQFF.

The chain is built from TRBV4-1 and TRBJ1-2; maybe TRBD1 (6 bases). This CDR3 region has 14 residues. V lost 0 bases to trimming and J lost 6 bases, with 11 bases between them. Germline CDR1 reads MGHRA; CDR2 reads YSYEKL. The CDR3, as DNA: TGCGCCAGCAGCCAAGATCCGGGGGCTCATGGCTACACCTTC. This encodes CASSQDPGAHGYTF.

CDR3 sequence (DNA): TGCGCCAGCAGCTTGGCCAACCAGGGTAATGAAAAACTGTTTTTT. This translates into CASSLANQGNEKLFF. The rearrangement uses TRBV5-1 and TRBJ1-4; D possibly corresponds to TRBD1 (5 bases). The CDR3 has 15 amino acids. The germline CDR1 and CDR2 sequences are SGHRS and YFSETQ. The V end lost 0 bases, the J end lost 4 bases, and 10 bases lay between the germline ends.

The V call is TRBV30, the J call TRBJ1-3; 9 bases are a match to TRBD1. J was trimmed by 3 bases and V by 2 bases; bases with no gene match: 5. Germline-derived CDR1 and CDR2 are GTSNPN and SVGIG (reference sequence). The CDR3 is 15 residues long. CDR3 coding DNA: TGTGCCTGGAGTACACAGGGGGCTAGTGGAAACACCATATATTTT. This gives the protein CAWSTQGASGNTIYF.

The genes are TRBV30 and TRBJ1-1; D not certain. V was trimmed by 8 bases and J by 1 base, leaving 11 bases between them. This CDR3 has 12 amino acids. Germline-derived CDR1 and CDR2 are GTSNPN and SVGIG (reference sequence). CDR3 nucleotides: TGTGCCGAGGTTTGGGGGAACACTGAAGCTTTCTTT. Translation gives CAEVWGNTEAFF.

This rearrangement joins TRBV4-2 to TRBJ2-3; 8 nucleotides align to TRBD2. CDR3 length: 18 residues. Germline assignment: CDR1 LGHNA and CDR2 YNFKEQ. The V segment lost 2 bases and the J segment 0 bases; nucleotides outside the gene matches: 10. Here the CDR3 reads CASSQPTLERGSTDTQYF. The CDR3 DNA reads TGTGCCAGCAGCCAACCGACCTTGGAGCGGGGGAGCACAGATACGCAGTATTTT.

This chain uses TRBV6-5 with TRBJ2-5; 7 bases are shared with TRBD2. The CDR3 contains 15 residues. Germline V gene sequence: CDR1 MNHEY, CDR2 SVGAGI. V lost 5 bases, J lost 5 bases, and 11 bases stayed unmatched. CDR3 nucleotide sequence: TGTGCCAGCAGTCCCGAGAGCGGGAAGCCCGAGACCCAGTACTTC. It codes for CASSPESGKPETQYF.

The chain carries TRBV2 and TRBJ2-2; 13 nucleotides align to TRBD2. CDR1 SNHLY and CDR2 FYNNEI come from the germline V gene. V lost 4 bases to trimming and J lost 6 bases; unmatched junction nucleotides: 2. There are 15 residues in the CDR3. The CDR3 sequence: CASSGTSGSPGELFF. CDR3 DNA: TGTGCCAGCAGTGGGACTAGCGGGAGCCCCGGGGAGCTGTTTTTT.

This chain joins TRBV7-9 and TRBJ1-4; weak D call: TRBD1 (5 bases). The V and J ends lost 2 bases and 7 bases respectively, with 14 bases between them. Germline CDR1 SEHNR, CDR2 FQNEAQ (reference sequence). The CDR3 is 15 amino acids. This CDR3 is CASSLKRGRGEKLFF. As DNA, the CDR3 is TGTGCCAGCAGCTTAAAGAGGGGACGGGGTGAAAAACTGTTTTTT.

V gene TRBV2 combines with J gene TRBJ1-2; D gene ambiguous. The CDR3 spans 12 residues. Trimming left V 5 bases short and J 5 bases short, with 9 bases between. CDR1 is SNHLY and CDR2 is FYNNEI in the germline V gene. The CDR3 loop reads CASSPAGYGYTF. CDR3 coding DNA: TGTGCCAGCAGTCCCGCGGGGTATGGCTACACCTTC.

The chain carries TRBV28 and TRBJ1-4, with a possible D match to TRBD1 (6 bases). The germline V gene has CDR1 MDHEN and CDR2 SYDVKM. The V gene lost 0 bases and the J gene lost 7 bases, with 12 bases spanning the gap. The CDR3 spans 15 residues. The CDR3: CASSLWRGRGEKLFF. For the CDR3, the DNA is TGTGCCAGCAGTTTATGGAGGGGGAGAGGTGAAAAACTGTTTTTT.

The chain has TRBV29-1 and TRBJ1-1; tentatively, D is TRBD1 (5 bases). The length of the CDR3 is 13 residues. Trimming cost V 7 bases and J 0 bases, with 12 bases left between them. Germline V lookup: CDR1 SQVTM, CDR2 ANQGSEA. The CDR3 loop reads CSGGRGLNTEAFF. The CDR3 nucleotides read TGCAGCGGAGGAAGGGGTTTGAACACTGAAGCTTTCTTT.

V is TRBV11-2 and J is TRBJ2-7, with 9 bases identical to TRBD1. The ends lost 5 bases at V and 6 bases at J; junction bases unmatched: 14. This CDR3 region has 16 residues. CDR1 is SGHAT and CDR2 is FQNNGV in the germline V gene. The CDR3 is CASSPSSGQGLSEQYF. The CDR3 nucleotides are TGTGCCAGCAGCCCTTCATCGGGACAGGGCTTAAGCGAGCAGTACTTC. The whole variable domain, remainder taken from reference TRBV11-2 and TRBJ2-7, is EAGVAQSPRYKIIEKRQSVAFWCNPISGHATLYWYQQILGQGPKLLIQFQNNGVVDDSQLPKDRFSAERLKGVDSTLKIQPAKLEDSAVYLCASSPSSGQGLSEQYFGPGTRLTVT.

V usage is TRBV4-2 and J usage is TRBJ1-5; 8 bases are a match to TRBD1. The germline V gene has CDR1 LGHNA and CDR2 YNFKEQ. CDR3 size: 15 residues. The V segment lost 0 bases and the J segment 7 bases; nucleotides outside the gene matches: 5. Written as DNA, the CDR3 is TGTGCCAGCAGCCAAGAAGGGGGACAGGCCCAGCCCCAGCATTTT. Translating it yields CASSQEGGQAQPQHF.